This TCR beta chain was found in a study of CD8+ T cells in alopecia areata. About the research overall: Administration of oral tofacitinib to treated patients was at 5 to 10 mg twice daily.

General observations from the study: Resident alphabeta T cells of normal skin are also sequenced in scalp samples. Higher clonality than in normal scalp was seen in lesional scalp, especially alopecia totalis/universalis.

Alopecia areata patients provided lesional scalp punch biopsies and peripheral blood. RNA was isolated and reverse transcribed to cDNA, the sequencing template. Repertoires were generated with immunoSEQ multiplex PCR, while TCRdb's copy carries only in-frame clones and drops some. The sample records 80,000 to 100,000 clones, under 45% being singletons. This clone was seen more than once but under ten times. No antigen is known for it. This TCR came from a human donor with alopecia areata. Input material: CD4+ T cells sorted from blood.

CDR3: CSGERELNEQFF. In nucleotides, the CDR3 is TGCAGTGGCGAGCGGGAGCTGAATGAGCAGTTCTTC. The V call is TRBV29-1, the J call TRBJ2-1; TRBD2 matches 8 bases. Germline values: CDR1 SQVTM, CDR2 ANQGSEA. The length of the CDR3 is 12 residues.